Listed here are 17 T cell receptor beta chains from one sample, sequenced in a study of beta chain features in type 1 diabetes. General study findings and limits: Moderate yet significant TCRB CDR3 shortening was seen in Type 1 diabetes patients in all four CD4+ subsets.

These TCRs' antigens remain unknown. Of the isolated RNA, all was reverse transcribed, and so the sequenced material was expressed TCRB transcripts. Assay used: immunoSEQ multiplex PCR; TCRdb lists only in-frame clones, some missing. The repertoire holds 140,000 to 150,000 clones, with around 13% as singletons. Sample: central memory CD4+ T cells from blood. These receptors all stem from a man younger than 35 with type 1 diabetes.

Only a few counts were recorded for this clone. This chain uses TRBV7-9 with TRBJ2-3; tentative D call: TRBD1 (5 bases). CDR3 length: 17 residues. CDR1 and CDR2 from the germline V gene are SEHNR and FQNEAQ (reference sequence). V dropped 3 bases and J dropped 0 bases, with 16 bases sitting between them. CDR3 in DNA: TGTGCCAGCAGCTTGGGGCGACCTGTCCCTAGCACAGATACGCAGTATTTT. It codes for CASSLGRPVPSTDTQYF.

The V and J genes are TRBV11-3 and TRBJ2-4, with 9 bases fitting TRBD1. Germline values: CDR1 SGHNT, CDR2 YENEEA. The CDR3 is made up of 15 amino acids. The J segment lost 1 base and the V segment lost 5 bases, leaving 3 bases of the junction unmatched. CDR3 region: CASSEQGAAKNIQYF. In DNA form, the CDR3 reads TGTGCCAGCAGCGAACAGGGGGCTGCCAAAAACATTCAGTACTTC.

J is TRBJ1-2 and V is TRBV4-1, with D possibly being TRBD1 (5 bases). The CDR3 covers 14 residues. Trimming pared 4 bases from V and 7 bases from J, leaving 16 bases between. The germline V gene encodes CDR1 MGHRA and CDR2 YSYEKL. CDR3 DNA: TGCGCCAGCAGCCTTGACCGGGACGGAATTGGCTACACCTTC. This codes for CASSLDRDGIGYTF.

The rearrangement links TRBV5-1 to TRBJ1-2; tentative D call: TRBD1 (5 bases). The V gene lost 4 bases and the J gene lost 4 bases, with 17 bases spanning the gap. The V gene's germline CDR1 is SGHRS and CDR2 YFSETQ. The CDR3 runs to 15 residues. The CDR3 coding sequence is TGCGCCAGCAGCCCCGTCCAGGGTGGATCCTATGGCTACACCTTC. Amino acids: CASSPVQGGSYGYTF.

This clone was counted a few times. The V gene is TRBV7-2, the J gene TRBJ1-4; TRBD1 aligns across 9 bases. CDR3 size: 14 residues. Germline CDR1 reads SGHTA; CDR2 reads FQGNSA. The trim removed 3 bases at V and 8 bases at J, leaving 4 bases unmatched. The CDR3 region is CASSFGTGYEKLFF. CDR3 bases: TGTGCCAGCAGCTTCGGGACAGGGTACGAAAAACTGTTTTTT.

This clone was counted at least ten times. Other DNA sequences from this sample encode an identical CDR3 as well. J is TRBJ2-7 and V is TRBV11-1; 9 bases line up with TRBD1. The V and J ends lost 3 bases and 3 bases, in that order; junction bases with no gene match: 6. CDR1 is SGHAT and CDR2 is FQDESV in the germline V gene (reference sequence). The CDR3 is 15 residues long. CDR3 loop: CASSFPGQGIYEQYF. CDR3 sequence (DNA): TGTGCCAGCAGCTTTCCCGGACAGGGGATCTACGAGCAGTACTTC. The full variable domain, its missing parts supplied by reference TRBV11-1 and TRBJ2-7, is EAEVAQSPRYKITEKSQAVAFWCDPISGHATLYWYRQILGQGPELLVQFQDESVVDDSQLPKDRFSAERLKGVDSTLKIQPAELGDSAMYLCASSFPGQGIYEQYFGPGTRLTVT.

The chain employs TRBV4-2 and TRBJ2-7; D possibly corresponds to TRBD2 (5 bases). Germline CDR1 is LGHNA and CDR2 is YNFKEQ. Trimming stripped 0 bases from V and 3 bases from J, with 12 bases between. The length of the CDR3 is 15 residues. The CDR3 protein is CASSQDWESGYEQYF. DNA of the CDR3: TGTGCCAGCAGCCAAGATTGGGAAAGCGGCTACGAGCAGTACTTC.

Only a few counts were recorded for this clone. The genes are TRBV7-6 and TRBJ1-1; possibly TRBD1 for D (5 bases). The CDR3 length is 13 residues. Germline loops: CDR1 SGHVS, CDR2 FNYEAQ. Trimming shortened V by 5 bases and J by 1 base, and 8 bases separated the two germline ends. The CDR3 region has the DNA TGTGCCAGCAGCCGTAGGGGGAACACTGAAGCTTTCTTT. It codes for CASSRRGNTEAFF.

This clone was seen a handful of times. The chain couples TRBV11-2 to TRBJ1-2; tentative D call: TRBD1 (6 bases). The CDR3 has 15 amino acids. V was clipped by 5 bases and J by 7 bases, with 20 bases between them. Germline lookup yields CDR1 SGHAT and CDR2 FQNNGV. CDR3 protein: CASSTLGARGGGYTF. CDR3 sequence (DNA): TGTGCCAGCAGCACCCTTGGGGCCAGGGGTGGTGGCTACACCTTC.

This clone was seen a few times. The chain links TRBV18 to TRBJ1-2; 8 positions match TRBD1. Trimming cost V 8 bases and J 3 bases; bases outside gene matches: 5. The CDR3 loop spans 13 amino acids. Germline CDR1 KGHSH, CDR2 LQKENI. This chain's CDR3 is CASAQGGDYGYTF. CDR3 bases: TGTGCCAGCGCACAGGGGGGCGACTATGGCTACACCTTC. The whole variable domain, remainder taken from reference TRBV18 and TRBJ1-2, is NAGVMQNPRHLVRRRGQEARLRCSPMKGHSHVYWYRQLPEEGLKFMVYLQKENIIDESGMPKERFSAEFPKEGPSILRIQQVVRGDSAAYFCASAQGGDYGYTFGSGTRLTVV.

The sample holds a few counts of this clone. The chain uses TRBV19 and TRBJ2-3; D is undetermined. Trimming removed 3 bases at V and 2 bases at J, with 12 bases between. Germline V lookup: CDR1 LNHDA, CDR2 SQIVND (reference sequence). The CDR3 runs to 15 residues. The CDR3 is CASSMSAAATDTQYF. Here the CDR3 DNA reads TGTGCCAGTAGTATGTCCGCGGCGGCCACAGATACGCAGTATTTT.

The DNA of the CDR3 is TGTGCCAGCAGCCTCCGAAGGACAGGCAATCAGCCCCAGCATTTT. Residues: CASSLRRTGNQPQHF. The chain carries TRBV28 and TRBJ1-5, with TRBD1 as a possible D gene (6 bases). Germline lookup yields CDR1 MDHEN and CDR2 SYDVKM. Trimming pared 6 bases from V and 2 bases from J, leaving 14 bases between. The CDR3 runs 15 residues.

This clone was detected only a few times. The chain uses TRBV2 and TRBJ2-7; weak D call: TRBD2 (6 bases). CDR1 SNHLY and CDR2 FYNNEI come from the germline V gene. The CDR3 runs to 13 residues. With 4 bases removed from V and 3 bases from J, the gap between germline ends came to 10 bases. CDR3 in DNA: TGTGCCAGCAGTGGGGACTTCCTCTACGAGCAGTACTTC. It codes for CASSGDFLYEQYF. Variable domain in full (rest from reference TRBV2 and TRBJ2-7): EPEVTQTPSHQVTQMGQEVILRCVPISNHLYFYWYRQILGQKVEFLVSFYNNEISEKSEIFDDQFSVERPDGSNFTLKIRSTKLEDSAMYFCASSGDFLYEQYFGPGTRLTVT.

Many counts were recorded for this clone. The chain has TRBV15 and TRBJ2-7; possibly TRBD1 or TRBD2 for D (5 bases each). CDR3 length: 13 amino acids. The germline CDR1 and CDR2 sequences are LNHNV and YYDKDF (reference sequence). V was pared by 5 bases and J by 0 bases, with 8 bases between. CDR3: CATSRDLSYEQYF. CDR3 bases: TGTGCCACCAGCCGGGACCTCTCCTACGAGCAGTACTTC.

This clone was seen ten or more times. The rearrangement joins TRBV18 to TRBJ2-3, with 9 bases matching TRBD2. The CDR3 sequence is 15 residues long. V lost 6 bases to trimming and J lost 2 bases; unmatched junction nucleotides: 6. Germline CDR1 KGHSH, CDR2 LQKENI. CDR3 sequence: CASSRSGGPTDTQYF. The DNA of the CDR3 is TGTGCCAGCTCTCGAAGCGGGGGGCCCACAGATACGCAGTATTTT.

The chain couples TRBV10-1 to TRBJ2-7; possible D gene TRBD2, 5 bases. Germline-derived CDR1 and CDR2 are WNHNN and SYGVQD (reference sequence). With 0 bases removed from V and 7 bases from J, the gap between germline ends came to 10 bases. The CDR3 runs 13 residues. Written as DNA, the CDR3 is TGCGCCAGCAGTGAGTCACTTTCGGGAGAGCAGTACTTC. Protein: CASSESLSGEQYF.

The chain carries TRBV11-2 and TRBJ2-7; either TRBD1 or TRBD2 may fit D (6 bases each). Germline loops: CDR1 SGHAT, CDR2 FQNNGV. The germline V and J ends were trimmed by 2 bases and 2 bases, with 13 bases remaining between them. CDR3 length: 15 residues. DNA of the CDR3: TGTGCCAGCAGCTTAATGGGGGGCTTAACCTACGAGCAGTACTTC. Its translation: CASSLMGGLTYEQYF.